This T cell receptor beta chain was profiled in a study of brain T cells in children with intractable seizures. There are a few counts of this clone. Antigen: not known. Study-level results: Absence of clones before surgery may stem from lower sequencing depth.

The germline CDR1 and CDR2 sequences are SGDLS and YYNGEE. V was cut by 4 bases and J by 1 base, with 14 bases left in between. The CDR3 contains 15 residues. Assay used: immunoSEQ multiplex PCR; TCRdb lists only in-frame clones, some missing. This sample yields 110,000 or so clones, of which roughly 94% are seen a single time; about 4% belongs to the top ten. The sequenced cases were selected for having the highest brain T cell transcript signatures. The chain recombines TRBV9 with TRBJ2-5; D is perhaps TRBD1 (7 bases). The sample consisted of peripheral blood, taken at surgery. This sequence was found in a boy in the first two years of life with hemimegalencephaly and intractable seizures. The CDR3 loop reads CASSLTGRSQETQYF. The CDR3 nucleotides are TGTGCCAGCAGCTTGACAGGGAGGTCCCAAGAGACCCAGTACTTC.